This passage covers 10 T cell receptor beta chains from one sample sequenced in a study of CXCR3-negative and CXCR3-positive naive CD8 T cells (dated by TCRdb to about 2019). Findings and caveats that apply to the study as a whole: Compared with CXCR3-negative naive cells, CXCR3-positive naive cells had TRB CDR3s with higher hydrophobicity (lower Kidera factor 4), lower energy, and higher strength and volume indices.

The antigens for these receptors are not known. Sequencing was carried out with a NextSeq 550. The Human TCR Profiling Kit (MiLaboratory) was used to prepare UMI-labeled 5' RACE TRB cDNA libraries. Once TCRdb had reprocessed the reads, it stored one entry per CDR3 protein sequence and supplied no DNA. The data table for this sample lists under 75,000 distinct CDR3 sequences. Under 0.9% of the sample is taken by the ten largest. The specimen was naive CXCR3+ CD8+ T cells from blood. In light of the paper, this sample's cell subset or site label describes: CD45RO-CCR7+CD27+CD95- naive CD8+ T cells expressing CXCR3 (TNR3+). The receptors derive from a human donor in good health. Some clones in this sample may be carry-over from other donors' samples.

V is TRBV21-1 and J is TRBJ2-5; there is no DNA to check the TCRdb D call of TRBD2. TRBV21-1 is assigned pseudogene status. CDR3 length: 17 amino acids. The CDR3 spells CASSPRLAGGLQETQYF.

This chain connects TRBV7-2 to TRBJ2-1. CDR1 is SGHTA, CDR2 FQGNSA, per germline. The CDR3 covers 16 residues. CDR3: CASSHDQKSSYNEQFF.

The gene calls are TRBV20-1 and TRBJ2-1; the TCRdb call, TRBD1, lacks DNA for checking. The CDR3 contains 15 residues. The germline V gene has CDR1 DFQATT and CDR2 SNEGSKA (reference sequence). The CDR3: CSARLMAGDMNEQFF.

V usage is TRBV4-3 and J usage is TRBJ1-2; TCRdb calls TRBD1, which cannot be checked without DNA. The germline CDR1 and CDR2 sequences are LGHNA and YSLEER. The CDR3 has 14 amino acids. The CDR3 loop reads CASSPDRGNYGYTF.

This CDR3 is CASSLAGGTNEQFF. The chain has TRBV11-2 and TRBJ2-1; TCRdb's D call, TRBD1, is unchecked because there is no DNA. Germline V gives CDR1 SGHAT, CDR2 FQNNGV. CDR3 length: 14 residues.

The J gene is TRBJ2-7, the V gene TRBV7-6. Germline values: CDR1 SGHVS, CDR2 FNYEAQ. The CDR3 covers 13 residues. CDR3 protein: CASSFSETYEQYF.

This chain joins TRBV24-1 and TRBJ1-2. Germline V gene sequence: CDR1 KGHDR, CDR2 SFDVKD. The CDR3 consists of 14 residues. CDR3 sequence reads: CATSDPTVSYGYTF.

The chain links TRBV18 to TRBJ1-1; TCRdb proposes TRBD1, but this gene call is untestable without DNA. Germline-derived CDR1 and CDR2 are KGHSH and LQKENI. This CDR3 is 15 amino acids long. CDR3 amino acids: CASSPRDRSNLEAFF.

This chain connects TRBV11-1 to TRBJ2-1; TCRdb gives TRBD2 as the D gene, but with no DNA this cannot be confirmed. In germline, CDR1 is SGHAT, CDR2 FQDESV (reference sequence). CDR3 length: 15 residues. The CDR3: CASIRGGAVGNEQFF.

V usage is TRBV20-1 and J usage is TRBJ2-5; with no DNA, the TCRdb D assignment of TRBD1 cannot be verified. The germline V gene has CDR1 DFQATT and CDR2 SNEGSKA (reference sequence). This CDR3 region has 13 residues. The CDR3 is CSVSRTGEETQYF.